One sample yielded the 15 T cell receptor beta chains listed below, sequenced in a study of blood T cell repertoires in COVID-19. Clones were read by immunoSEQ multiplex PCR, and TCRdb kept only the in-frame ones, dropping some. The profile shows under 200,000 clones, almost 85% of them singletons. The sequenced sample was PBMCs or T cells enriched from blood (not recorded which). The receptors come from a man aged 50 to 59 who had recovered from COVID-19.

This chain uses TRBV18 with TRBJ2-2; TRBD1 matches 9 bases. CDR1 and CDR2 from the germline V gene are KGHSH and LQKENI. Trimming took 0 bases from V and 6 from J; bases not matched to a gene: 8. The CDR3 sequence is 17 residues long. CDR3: CASSPPPGQGKSGELFF. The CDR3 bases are TGTGCCAGCTCACCACCCCCGGGACAGGGAAAGTCCGGGGAGCTGTTTTTT.

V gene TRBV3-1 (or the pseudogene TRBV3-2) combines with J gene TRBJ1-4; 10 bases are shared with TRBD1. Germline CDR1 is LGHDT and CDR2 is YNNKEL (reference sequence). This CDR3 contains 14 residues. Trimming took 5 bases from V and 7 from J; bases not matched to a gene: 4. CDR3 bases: TGTGCCAGCAGCAGACAGGGGGCGACTGAAAAACTGTTTTTT. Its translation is CASSRQGATEKLFF.

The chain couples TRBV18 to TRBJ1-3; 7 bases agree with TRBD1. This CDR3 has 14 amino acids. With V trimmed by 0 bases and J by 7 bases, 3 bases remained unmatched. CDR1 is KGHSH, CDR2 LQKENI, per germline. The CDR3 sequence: CASSPPGQSNTIYF. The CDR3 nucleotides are TGTGCCAGCTCACCACCGGGACAGAGTAACACCATATATTTT.

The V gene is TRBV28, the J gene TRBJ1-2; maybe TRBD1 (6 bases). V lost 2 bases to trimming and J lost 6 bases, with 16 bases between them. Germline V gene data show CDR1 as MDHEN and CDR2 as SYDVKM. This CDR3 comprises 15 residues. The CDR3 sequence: CASSLMAGAFDGYTF. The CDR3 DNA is TGTGCCAGCAGTTTAATGGCAGGGGCTTTTGATGGCTACACCTTC.

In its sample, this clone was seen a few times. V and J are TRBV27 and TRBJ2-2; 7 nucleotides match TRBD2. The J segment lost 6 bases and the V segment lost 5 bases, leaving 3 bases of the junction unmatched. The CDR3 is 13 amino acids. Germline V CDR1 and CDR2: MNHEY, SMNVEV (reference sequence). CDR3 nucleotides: TGTGCCAGCAGTCGGCTAGCGGCCGGGGAGCTGTTTTTT. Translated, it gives CASSRLAAGELFF.

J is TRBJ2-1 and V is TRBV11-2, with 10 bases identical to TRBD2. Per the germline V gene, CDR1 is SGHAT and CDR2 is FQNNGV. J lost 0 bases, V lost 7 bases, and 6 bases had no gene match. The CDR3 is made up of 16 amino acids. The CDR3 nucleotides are TGTGCCAGCACGAAGCGGGGGGGGTTCTCCTACAATGAGCAGTTCTTC. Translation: CASTKRGGFSYNEQFF.

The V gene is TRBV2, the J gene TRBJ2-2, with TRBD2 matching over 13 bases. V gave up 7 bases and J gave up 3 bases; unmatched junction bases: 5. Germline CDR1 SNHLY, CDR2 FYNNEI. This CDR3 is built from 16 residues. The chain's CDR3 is CASKGLAGEDTGELFF. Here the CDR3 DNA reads TGTGCCAGCAAAGGACTAGCGGGAGAGGACACCGGGGAGCTGTTTTTT.

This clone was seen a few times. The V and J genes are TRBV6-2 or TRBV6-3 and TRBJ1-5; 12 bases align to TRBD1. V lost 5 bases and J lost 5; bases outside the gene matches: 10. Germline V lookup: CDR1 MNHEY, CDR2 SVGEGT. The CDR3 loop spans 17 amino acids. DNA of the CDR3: TGTGCCAGCAGTGCCCACGAGGGACAGGGGGCGGATCAGCCCCAGCATTTT. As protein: CASSAHEGQGADQPQHF.

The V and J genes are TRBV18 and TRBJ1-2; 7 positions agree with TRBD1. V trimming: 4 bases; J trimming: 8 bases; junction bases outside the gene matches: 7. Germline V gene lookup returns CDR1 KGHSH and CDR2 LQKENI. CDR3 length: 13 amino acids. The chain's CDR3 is CASSLRQGSGYTF. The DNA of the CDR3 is TGTGCCAGCTCACTAAGACAGGGTTCGGGCTACACCTTC. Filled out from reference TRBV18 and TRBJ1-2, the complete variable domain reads NAGVMQNPRHLVRRRGQEARLRCSPMKGHSHVYWYRQLPEEGLKFMVYLQKENIIDESGMPKERFSAEFPKEGPSILRIQQVVRGDSAAYFCASSLRQGSGYTFGSGTRLTVV.

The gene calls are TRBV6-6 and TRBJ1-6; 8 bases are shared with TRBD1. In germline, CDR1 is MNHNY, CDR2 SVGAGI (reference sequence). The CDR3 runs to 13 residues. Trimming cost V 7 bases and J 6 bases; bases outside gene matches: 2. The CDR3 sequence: CASTGQGNSPLHF. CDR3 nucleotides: TGTGCCAGCACCGGACAGGGTAATTCACCCCTCCACTTT.

CDR3 DNA: TGTGCCAGCATAGGCGGGCATAATTTCCAAGAGACCCAGTACTTC. As protein: CASIGGHNFQETQYF. J is TRBJ2-5 and V is TRBV28, with D tentatively TRBD2 (5 bases). With 7 bases removed from V and 1 base from J, the gap between germline ends came to 16 bases. CDR3 length: 15 residues. Germline-derived CDR1 and CDR2 are MDHEN and SYDVKM.

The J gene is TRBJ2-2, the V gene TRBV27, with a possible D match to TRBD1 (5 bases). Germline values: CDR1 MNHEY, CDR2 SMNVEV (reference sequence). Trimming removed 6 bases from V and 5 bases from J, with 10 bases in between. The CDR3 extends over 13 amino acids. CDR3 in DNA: TGTGCCAGCAGGACTCAGGGTACCGGGGAGCTGTTTTTT. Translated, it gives CASRTQGTGELFF.

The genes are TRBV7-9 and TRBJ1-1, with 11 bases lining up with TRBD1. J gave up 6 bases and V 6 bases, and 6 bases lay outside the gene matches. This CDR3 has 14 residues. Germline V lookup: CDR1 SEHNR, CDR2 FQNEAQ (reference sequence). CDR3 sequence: CASSETGQGAEAFF. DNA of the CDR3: TGTGCCAGCAGTGAAACGGGACAGGGGGCTGAAGCTTTCTTT. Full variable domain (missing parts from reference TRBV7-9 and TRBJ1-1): DTGVSQNPRHKITKRGQNVTFRCDPISEHNRLYWYRQTLGQGPEFLTYFQNEAQLEKSRLLSDRFSAERPKGSFSTLEIQRTEQGDSAMYLCASSETGQGAEAFFGQGTRLTVV.

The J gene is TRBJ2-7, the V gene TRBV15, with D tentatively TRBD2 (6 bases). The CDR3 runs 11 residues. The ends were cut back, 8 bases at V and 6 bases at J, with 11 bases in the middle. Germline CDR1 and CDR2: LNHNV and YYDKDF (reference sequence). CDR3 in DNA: TGTGCCACCGGACTACATGGCGAGCAGTACTTC. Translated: CATGLHGEQYF.

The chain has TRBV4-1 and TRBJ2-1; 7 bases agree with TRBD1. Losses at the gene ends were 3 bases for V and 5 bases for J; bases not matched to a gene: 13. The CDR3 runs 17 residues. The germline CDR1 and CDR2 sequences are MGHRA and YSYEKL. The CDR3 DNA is TGCGCCAGCAGCCACCTCCAGGGGGTGGCGGCCGACAATGAGCAGTTCTTC. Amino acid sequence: CASSHLQGVAADNEQFF.